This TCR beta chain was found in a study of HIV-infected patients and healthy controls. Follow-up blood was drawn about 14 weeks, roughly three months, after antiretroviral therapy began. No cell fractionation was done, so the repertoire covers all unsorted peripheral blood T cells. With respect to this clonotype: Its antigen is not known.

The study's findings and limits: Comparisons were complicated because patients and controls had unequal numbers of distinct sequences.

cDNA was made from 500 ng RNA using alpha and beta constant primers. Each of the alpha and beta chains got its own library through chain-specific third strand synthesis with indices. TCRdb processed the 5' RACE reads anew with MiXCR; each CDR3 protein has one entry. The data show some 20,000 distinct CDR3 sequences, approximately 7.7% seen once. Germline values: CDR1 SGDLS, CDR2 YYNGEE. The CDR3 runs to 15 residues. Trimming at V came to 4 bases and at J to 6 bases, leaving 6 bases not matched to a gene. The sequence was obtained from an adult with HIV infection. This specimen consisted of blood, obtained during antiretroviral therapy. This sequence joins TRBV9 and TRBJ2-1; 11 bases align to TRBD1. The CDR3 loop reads CASSPMGTGGNEQFF. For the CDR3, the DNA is TGTGCCAGCAGCCCCATGGGGACAGGGGGCAATGAGCAGTTCTTC.